This passage covers 11 T cell receptor beta chains from one sample sequenced in a study of T-cell reconstitution after alpha-beta-depleted transplantation in children. Unique molecular identifiers were incorporated during preparation of the TCRbeta library. TCRdb ran MiXCR on the PCR reads and lists one entry per CDR3 protein. This sample has hundreds of thousands of distinct CDR3 sequences; roughly a tenth occur once, and the top ten carry 4% to 5%. The sample here was PBMCs from the stem cell graft donor, taken from the stem cell graft. The receptors come from a human donor who donated a stem cell graft to a child with acute myeloid leukemia.

This clonotype was found a few times. The chain recombines TRBV3-1 with TRBJ2-2; D not certain. Germline CDR1 and CDR2: LGHDT and YNNKEL (reference sequence). The length of the CDR3 is 14 residues. Trimming removed 1 base at V and 5 bases at J, with 8 bases between. In nucleotides, the CDR3 is TGTGCCAGCAGCCAAGTTCGTCTTACCGGGGAGCTGTTTTTT. This sequence encodes CASSQVRLTGELFF.

This clonotype was observed many times. The chain joins TRBV29-1 to TRBJ2-5, with D tentatively TRBD2 (6 bases). V was pared by 0 bases and J by 5 bases, with 10 bases between. From germline, CDR1 is SQVTM and CDR2 ANQGSEA. The CDR3 is made up of 13 amino acids. The CDR3 coding sequence is TGCAGCGTTGAAGATGGGGGGAGGGAGACCCAGTACTTC. Amino acid sequence: CSVEDGGRETQYF.

The DNA for the CDR3 is TGTGCCAGCAGCGCCTTACCGTCCGGGCCTGAAGCTTTCTTT. It encodes CASSALPSGPEAFF. The V and J genes are TRBV9 and TRBJ1-1; D uncertain. The CDR3 extends over 14 amino acids. CDR1 SGDLS and CDR2 YYNGEE come from the germline V gene. Trimming pared 3 bases from V and 6 bases from J, leaving 15 bases between.

The chain couples TRBV25-1 to TRBJ1-5; tentative D call: TRBD1 (6 bases). V lost 4 bases to trimming and J lost 2 bases, with 12 bases between them. The CDR3 covers 15 residues. Germline-derived CDR1 and CDR2 are MGHDK and SYGVNS. CDR3 DNA sequence: TGTGCCAGCAGTGGGCCGGACAGCCGCAATCAGCCCCAGCATTTT. Translation: CASSGPDSRNQPQHF.

V and J are TRBV29-1 and TRBJ2-7, with TRBD2 identical over 10 bases. Germline CDR1 reads SQVTM; CDR2 reads ANQGSEA. This CDR3 contains 14 residues. J was trimmed by 0 bases and V by 7 bases; bases with no gene match: 6. CDR3 in DNA: TGCAGCGGGGCGACTAGCGGGTCCTCCTACGAGCAGTACTTC. This codes for CSGATSGSSYEQYF.

This clonotype was picked up a small number of times. This rearrangement joins TRBV20-1 to TRBJ2-2; TRBD1 might be the D (5 bases). Germline V gives CDR1 DFQATT, CDR2 SNEGSKA (reference sequence). Trimming shortened V by 3 bases and J by 0 bases, and 11 bases separated the two germline ends. CDR3 length: 15 residues. CDR3 residues: CSASLRAANTGELFF. Here the CDR3 DNA reads TGCAGTGCTAGTCTCAGGGCTGCGAACACCGGGGAGCTGTTTTTT.

The chain employs TRBV4-3 and TRBJ2-7; weak D call: TRBD1 (7 bases). The CDR3 covers 15 residues. Germline V lookup: CDR1 LGHNA, CDR2 YSLEER. Trimming removed 1 base from V and 2 bases from J, with 12 bases in between. CDR3 DNA sequence: TGCGCCAGCAGCCAAGCACCAGGGGGGACCTACGAGCAGTACTTC. Amino acid sequence: CASSQAPGGTYEQYF.

This clonotype appeared many times. The chain joins TRBV7-2 to TRBJ1-6, with a possible D match to TRBD1 (6 bases). From germline, CDR1 is SGHTA and CDR2 FQGNSA. This CDR3 contains 14 residues. Trimming removed 3 bases at V and 10 bases at J, with 13 bases between. This chain's CDR3 is CASSFTRGGSPLHF. CDR3 sequence (DNA): TGTGCCAGCAGCTTTACCAGGGGAGGGTCACCCCTCCACTTT.

This clonotype was detected only a few times. The chain carries TRBV28 and TRBJ2-6; D call uncertain. This CDR3 comprises 15 residues. Trimming took off 3 bases at V and 1 base at J, with 7 bases between the two ends. The V gene's germline CDR1 is MDHEN and CDR2 SYDVKM. The CDR3 DNA reads as TGTGCCAGCAGTTTGTTGGATTCTGGGGCCAACGTCCTGACTTTC. This gives the protein CASSLLDSGANVLTF.

This clonotype was picked up many times. The V and J genes are TRBV5-5 and TRBJ1-5; a possible D gene is TRBD1 (5 bases). V lost 2 bases and J 3 bases, leaving 12 bases between the germline ends. CDR3 length: 15 amino acids. Germline V CDR1 and CDR2: SGHKS, YYEKEE (reference sequence). CDR3: CASSFSGGDNQPQHF. CDR3 nucleotides: TGTGCCAGCAGCTTCTCGGGGGGGGACAATCAGCCCCAGCATTTT. The full variable domain, its missing parts supplied by reference TRBV5-5 and TRBJ1-5, is DAGVTQSPTHLIKTRGQQVTLRCSPISGHKSVSWYQQVLGQGPQFIFQYYEKEERGRGNFPDRFSARQFPNYSSELNVNALLLGDSALYLCASSFSGGDNQPQHFGDGTRLSIL.

This clonotype was seen only a few times. The chain links TRBV7-8 to TRBJ1-1, with 7 positions matching TRBD1. V gave up 5 bases and J gave up 7 bases; unmatched junction bases: 7. CDR1 SGHVS and CDR2 FQNEAQ come from the germline V gene. This CDR3 has 13 amino acids. The CDR3: CASSLGQSSEAFF. CDR3 coding DNA: TGTGCCAGCAGCCTGGGACAGTCGAGTGAAGCTTTCTTT.